The 25 T cell receptor beta chains listed next were all sequenced from one sample in a study of early T cells in non-severe SARS-CoV-2 infection. TCRdb re-called the 5' RACE reads with MiXCR, one entry per CDR3 protein. The table lists tens of thousands of distinct CDR3 sequences, around 15% of them singletons, with around 3% in the top ten. The source material was whole blood. The receptors here all came from an adult who was a healthcare worker with PCR-confirmed SARS-CoV-2 infection or an uninfected control (not recorded which).

This clonotype was detected many times. The chain combines TRBV19 with TRBJ2-1, with 11 positions matching TRBD2. This CDR3 is built from 16 residues. J lost 5 bases, V lost 6 bases, and 9 bases had no gene match. Germline V gene sequence: CDR1 LNHDA, CDR2 SQIVND (reference sequence). For the CDR3, the DNA is TGTGCCAGTAGAGACCCTAGCGGGGGGCTTCACAATGAGCAGTTCTTC. It codes for CASRDPSGGLHNEQFF.

This clonotype was detected many times. The CDR3 sequence: CASSSLRGVNTEAFF. DNA of the CDR3: TGTGCCAGCAGTTCGTTGCGGGGGGTGAACACTGAAGCTTTCTTT. V is TRBV27 and J is TRBJ1-1; D is possibly TRBD1 (5 bases). The germline V gene has CDR1 MNHEY and CDR2 SMNVEV (reference sequence). The CDR3 has 15 amino acids. The V end was cut by 4 bases, the J end by 0 bases, with 12 bases between.

The CDR3 loop is CSASDSVSSYEQYF. The CDR3 DNA sequence: TGCAGTGCCTCGGACAGCGTAAGCTCCTACGAGCAGTACTTC. The genes are TRBV20-1 and TRBJ2-7; a weak D match, TRBD1 (6 bases). The length of the CDR3 is 14 residues. Deletions cut 6 bases from V and 0 bases from J, with 15 bases between. Germline CDR1 DFQATT, CDR2 SNEGSKA (reference sequence).

This clonotype was observed at least ten times. V is TRBV23-1 and J is TRBJ2-7, with D perhaps TRBD1 (6 bases). TRBV23-1 carries the ORF label, with uncertain function. The CDR3 is 15 residues long. The V and J ends lost 4 bases and 0 bases respectively, with 13 bases between them. The CDR3 loop is CASSPREDSSYEQYF. The DNA for the CDR3 is TGCGCCAGCAGTCCCCGTGAGGACAGCTCCTACGAGCAGTACTTC.

The sample holds a few counts of this clonotype. This chain uses TRBV7-8 with TRBJ2-7, with 16 bases aligning to TRBD2. V was clipped by 5 bases and J by 0 bases; unmatched bases: 10. Looked up from germline, CDR1 is SGHVS and CDR2 is FQNEAQ. This CDR3 is 19 amino acids long. The CDR3 reads CASSRRPGLAGGGSYEQYF. The CDR3 DNA reads TGTGCCAGCAGCCGACGTCCGGGACTAGCGGGGGGGGGCTCCTACGAGCAGTACTTC.

At least ten counts were recorded for this clonotype. The chain employs TRBV14 and TRBJ2-6; D uncertain. V shed 1 base and J shed 2 bases, with 9 bases lying between them. Per germline, CDR1 SGHDN and CDR2 FVKESK. The length of the CDR3 is 16 residues. This chain's CDR3 is CASSQVSHPGANVLTF. The CDR3 coding sequence is TGTGCCAGCAGCCAAGTCAGCCATCCTGGGGCCAACGTCCTGACTTTC.

This clonotype was seen repeatedly, ten times or more. The chain links TRBV7-8 to TRBJ2-1; D remains unclear. CDR3 size: 14 residues. Per germline, CDR1 SGHVS and CDR2 FQNEAQ. V lost 7 bases and J 0 bases, leaving 10 bases between the germline ends. CDR3 in amino acids: CASTSRFSYNEQFF. The CDR3 DNA is TGTGCCAGCACCTCCCGTTTCTCCTACAATGAGCAGTTCTTC.

This clonotype has only a few counts. This chain links TRBV27 with TRBJ2-7; 7 positions agree with TRBD1. The germline V gene has CDR1 MNHEY and CDR2 SMNVEV (reference sequence). This CDR3 comprises 14 residues. Trimming at V came to 4 bases and at J to 0 bases, leaving 3 bases not matched to a gene. This CDR3 reads CASSWGQSSYEQYF. CDR3 in DNA: TGTGCCAGCAGTTGGGGACAGAGCTCCTACGAGCAGTACTTC.

The CDR3 spells CASSLRGSGTDTQYF. The CDR3 region has the DNA TGTGCCAGCAGCTTAAGAGGCTCTGGCACAGATACGCAGTATTTT. V and J are TRBV7-9 and TRBJ2-3; unclear D gene. The CDR3 totals 15 residues. Germline CDR1 reads SEHNR; CDR2 reads FQNEAQ (reference sequence). V lost 2 bases and J lost 1, with 10 bases in between.

This clonotype was detected ten times or more. This chain joins TRBV6-6 and TRBJ1-1; 7 bases align to TRBD1. The CDR3 is made up of 15 amino acids. Germline CDR1 and CDR2: MNHNY and SVGAGI (reference sequence). After removal of 2 bases from V and 0 bases from J, the junction contained 3 bases not matched to a gene. The chain's CDR3 is CASSYQGVMNTEAFF. The CDR3 nucleotides read TGTGCCAGCAGTTACCAGGGGGTCATGAACACTGAAGCTTTCTTT.

There are a few counts of this clonotype. The chain links TRBV12-3 or TRBV12-4 to TRBJ2-3; 7 positions agree with TRBD2. V shed 2 bases, J shed 5 bases, and the junction held 4 bases outside the gene matches. CDR3 length: 14 residues. For the CDR3, the DNA is TGTGCCAGCAGTTTAAGCGGGATGGGAGATACGCAGTATTTT. This sequence encodes CASSLSGMGDTQYF.

This clonotype appeared many times. This chain joins TRBV12-3 or TRBV12-4 and TRBJ2-5; D ambiguous. This CDR3 has 13 residues. With 5 bases removed from V and 3 bases from J, the gap between germline ends came to 10 bases. The CDR3, as DNA: TGTGCCAGCAGTAATTATGGCGAAGAGACCCAGTACTTC. This gives the protein CASSNYGEETQYF.

This CDR3 reads CASSLDGRTGAAYEQYF. CDR3 in DNA: TGTGCCAGCAGCTTAGATGGCAGGACAGGGGCTGCCTACGAGCAGTACTTC. V and J are TRBV11-2 and TRBJ2-7; 9 nucleotides agree with TRBD1. The germline V gene has CDR1 SGHAT and CDR2 FQNNGV. The CDR3 consists of 17 residues. V shed 0 bases, J shed 2 bases, and the junction held 8 bases outside the gene matches.

V is TRBV7-9 and J is TRBJ1-4, with 7 bases matching TRBD1. The CDR3 spans 15 residues. In germline, CDR1 is SEHNR, CDR2 FQNEAQ (reference sequence). The V and J ends lost 5 bases and 7 bases, in that order; junction bases with no gene match: 10. The CDR3 DNA sequence: TGTGCCAGCAGCCGTTACAGGGGCGGAGGTGAAAAACTGTTTTTT. Amino acid sequence: CASSRYRGGGEKLFF.

This clonotype was counted many times. The chain links TRBV7-3 to TRBJ2-1; 7 bases fit TRBD2. The CDR3 totals 14 residues. Unmatched junction bases numbered 2, after V lost 2 bases and J lost 4 bases. The germline gives CDR1 SGHTA, CDR2 FQGTGA. The CDR3 is CASSLSSGYNEQFF. DNA for the CDR3: TGTGCCAGCAGCTTATCTAGCGGATACAATGAGCAGTTCTTC.

The table lists this clonotype with a few counts. The rearrangement links TRBV20-1 to TRBJ2-7, with 8 bases that match TRBD1. The CDR3 totals 15 residues. V shed 2 bases, J shed 0 bases, and the junction held 6 bases outside the gene matches. The germline V gene encodes CDR1 DFQATT and CDR2 SNEGSKA (reference sequence). The CDR3 region has the DNA TGCAGTGCTAGACTCGACAGGGGAACCTCCTACGAGCAGTACTTC. It yields the protein CSARLDRGTSYEQYF.

This clonotype occurred a few times. The gene calls are TRBV5-1 and TRBJ1-4; D call uncertain. This CDR3 has 14 residues. The germline V gene has CDR1 SGHRS and CDR2 YFSETQ. V was pared by 1 base and J by 3 bases, with 7 bases between. The CDR3 region is CASSLRTSNEKLFF. The CDR3 bases are TGCGCCAGCAGCTTGCGAACATCTAATGAAAAACTGTTTTTT.

This clonotype has just a few counts. The chain is built from TRBV7-6 and TRBJ2-2; D is unclear. The germline V gene has CDR1 SGHVS and CDR2 FNYEAQ. The CDR3 runs 13 residues. V lost 6 bases, J lost 6 bases, and 11 bases lay in between. CDR3 loop: CASSRDGSGELFF. Written as DNA, the CDR3 is TGTGCCAGCAGTCGCGACGGGTCCGGGGAGCTGTTTTTT.

This clonotype was seen only a few times. The chain has TRBV30 and TRBJ1-3, with a possible D match to TRBD1 (6 bases). CDR3 length: 12 residues. Trimming stripped 5 bases from V and 4 bases from J, with 9 bases between. Germline values: CDR1 GTSNPN, CDR2 SVGIG (reference sequence). CDR3 sequence reads: CAWSGTGNTIYF. The CDR3 DNA follows: TGTGCCTGGTCCGGGACAGGAAACACCATATATTTT.

This clonotype appeared a few times. The gene calls are TRBV11-2 and TRBJ2-7, with 11 bases lining up with TRBD2. Germline CDR1 SGHAT, CDR2 FQNNGV. CDR3 length: 14 amino acids. Losses at the gene ends were 4 bases for V and 4 bases for J; bases not matched to a gene: 3. The CDR3 region has the DNA TGTGCCAGCAGCTCCGGGACTAGCGGATACGAGCAGTACTTC. Its translation: CASSSGTSGYEQYF.

Ten or more counts support this clonotype. This chain joins TRBV7-9 and TRBJ1-1; TRBD1 aligns across 7 bases. From germline, CDR1 is SEHNR and CDR2 FQNEAQ (reference sequence). V was pared by 1 base and J by 6 bases, with 2 bases of the junction left unmatched. The CDR3 loop spans 13 amino acids. The CDR3 DNA is TGTGCCAGCAGCTTAGGAGACAGGGCTGAAGCTTTCTTT. Amino acids: CASSLGDRAEAFF.

A note on this clonotype: This may stem from a read error, because a much larger clone lies one nucleotide away. This rearrangement joins TRBV14 to TRBJ1-1; the match to TRBD1 covers 10 bases. The germline V gene has CDR1 SGHDN and CDR2 FVKESK. This CDR3 region has 17 residues. The CDR3 region is CASSHMRDRGPNTGAFF. In DNA form, the CDR3 reads TGTGCCAGCAGCCACATGCGGGACAGGGGACCGAACACTGGAGCTTTCTTT.

This clonotype was observed many times. This rearrangement joins TRBV6-2 or TRBV6-3 to TRBJ2-4; D ambiguous. Germline CDR1 reads MNHEY; CDR2 reads SVGEGT. CDR3 length equals 13 residues. The V end was cut by 4 bases, the J end by 3 bases, with 7 bases between. DNA of the CDR3: TGTGCCAGCAGTTGGGCTGGCAAAAACATTCAGTACTTC. It specifies CASSWAGKNIQYF.

This clonotype was seen many times. The rearrangement joins TRBV29-1 to TRBJ2-5; no definite D call. Germline V gene lookup returns CDR1 SQVTM and CDR2 ANQGSEA. The CDR3 has 14 residues. The V end was cut by 0 bases, the J end by 4 bases, with 12 bases between. The CDR3 bases are TGCAGCGTTGAAGATCCGCGGACGCGAGAGACCCAGTACTTC. Protein: CSVEDPRTRETQYF.

This clonotype was seen at least ten times. The V call is TRBV7-9, the J call TRBJ1-5; D not certain. The germline V gene encodes CDR1 SEHNR and CDR2 FQNEAQ (reference sequence). CDR3 length equals 14 residues. V gave up 1 base and J gave up 7 bases, with 11 bases separating them. CDR3 DNA sequence: TGTGCCAGCAGCTTAGGTGGGCAAGGGCAGCCCCAGCATTTT. Its translation is CASSLGGQGQPQHF.